This T cell receptor (beta chain) was documented in a study of blood T cell repertoires in COVID-19. Overall study: The United States, Italy and Spain provided the acute and convalescent COVID-19 samples.

There are 15 residues in the CDR3. Germline V gene lookup returns CDR1 MDHEN and CDR2 SYDVKM. V lost 7 bases to trimming and J lost 5 bases; unmatched junction nucleotides: 8. In the original processing: Using reference gene primer amplification, nucleated cell counts were estimated. Sequencing was performed with immunoSEQ multiplex PCR; in TCRdb, only in-frame clones are kept and a portion is missing. The V and J calls and clone size come from that table; D and trimming were worked out from the DNA. The sample has 150,000 to 170,000 clones, approximately 85% seen once. This sequence joins TRBV28 and TRBJ2-1, with 10 bases that match TRBD2. Sequenced: peripheral blood. The clonotype comes from a man between 60 and 70 years old with COVID-19, enrolled during active disease. The CDR3 sequence is CASMLAGEGNNEQFF. The CDR3 bases are TGTGCCAGCATGCTAGCGGGAGAGGGTAACAATGAGCAGTTCTTC.